The sequence of this T cell receptor (beta chain) was determined in a study of T cell repertoires in cytomegalovirus infection. Broader study findings: CMV carriers having the relevant HLA were flagged by cumulative public TCR beta family frequency.

TCRdb analysed the reads with MiXCR anew, one entry per CDR3 protein. The data hold more than 85,000 distinct CDR3 sequences, with around 28% observed a single time. Per the germline V gene, CDR1 is KGHDR and CDR2 is SFDVKD. After removal of 4 bases from V and 8 bases from J, the junction contained 7 bases not matched to a gene. The CDR3 length is 14 residues. On this clonotype: What it recognizes is unknown.

This receptor was obtained from a human donor in good health (CMV status not recorded). Some clones in this sample may be carry-over from other donors' samples. The gene calls are TRBV24-1 and TRBJ2-1; 7 bases line up with TRBD1. The sample in question was CD8+ T cells from cultured PBMCs, obtained from culture after CMV antigen stimulation. The CDR3 nucleotides read TGTGCCACCAGTGAGGCCGGGACAGAGGATGAGCAGTTCTTC. As protein: CATSEAGTEDEQFF.